This T cell receptor (beta chain) was recovered during a study of T cell responses to AZD1222 COVID-19 vaccine. General study results and limits: Spike was spanned by vaccine-associated CD4 TCRs, which were dominant at 160-218 and 743-854. Spike-specific TCR breadth and depth went up after people got two AZD1222 doses. Repertoires were obtained only post-peak T cell response. In a largely white British group with more females than males, clonal diversity was possibly underestimated.

The protocol was immunoSEQ multiplex PCR, while the TCRdb copy is restricted to in-frame clones and leaves out a portion. The sample lists around 150,000 clones, about 92% occurring once. To note about this clone: No antigen is known for it.

This receptor was identified in an adult in good health. The material was peripheral blood, obtained on day 0 of AZD1222 vaccination.

DNA for the CDR3: TGTGCCACCAGTGACCCAGGACAGGCCGACACCGGGGAGCTGTTTTTT. Translating it yields CATSDPGQADTGELFF. This chain links TRBV24-1 with TRBJ2-2; TRBD1 agrees at 7 bases. The V and J ends lost 4 bases and 3 bases, in that order; junction bases with no gene match: 7. This CDR3 is 16 amino acids long. The germline V gene has CDR1 KGHDR and CDR2 SFDVKD.